This T cell receptor (beta chain) originates from a study of cytomegalovirus exposure and HLA in healthy donors. On this clone: The antigen remains undetermined.

The PCR contained 60 Vbeta and 13 Jbeta primers. Sequenced by immunoSEQ multiplex PCR; TCRdb stores in-frame clones only, minus some. The data show fewer than 120,000 clones, 76% seen once. Overall study findings and caveats: Excluded were some V segments that proved indistinguishable, including TRBV6-2 and TRBV6-3. Accurate HLA-A and HLA-B prediction from TCR beta sequences was reported for most subjects. For TCR beta chains, V- and J-gene trimming was later linked to a missense DCLRE1C variant.

The V gene lost 10 bases and the J gene lost 6 bases, with 19 bases spanning the gap. Germline V gene lookup returns CDR1 MDHEN and CDR2 SYDVKM. The CDR3 is 14 amino acids. V usage is TRBV28 and J usage is TRBJ1-5; D uncertain. This clonotype was sampled from a man in his thirties or forties in good health and CMV-seropositive. The specimen sequenced was PBMCs. CDR3 coding DNA: TGTGCCACTGGGGTGGCAGGAGGGCGTCAGCCCCAGCATTTT. Translated, it gives CATGVAGGRQPQHF.